The 8 T cell receptor beta chains listed next were all sequenced from one sample in a study of CD8+CD57+ T cells in acquired aplastic anemia. The use of genomic DNA as template underpinned the TCR beta VDJ and CDR3 profiling. MiXCR, applied by TCRdb to the reads, yields one record per CDR3 protein. The table includes roughly 64,000 distinct CDR3 sequences, 50% to 70% detected once. The sample comprised sorted CD4+, CD8+, or CD8+CD57+ T cells (not recorded which) from PBMCs. These receptors originate from a human donor in good health, serving as a control.

In its sample, this clonotype was seen a few times. The gene calls are TRBV7-9 and TRBJ2-7; TRBD2 is a possible D gene (5 bases). The CDR3 is 13 amino acids. V gave up 5 bases and J gave up 3 bases, with 11 bases separating them. Germline loops: CDR1 SEHNR, CDR2 FQNEAQ (reference sequence). The CDR3 sequence is CASSRREVYEQYF. The CDR3 nucleotides read TGTGCCAGCAGCCGCCGGGAAGTCTACGAGCAGTACTTC.

This clonotype was observed many times. DNA for the CDR3: TGCGCCAGCAGGGTCGGGACAGCAAATTCACCCCTCCACTTT. Translation: CASRVGTANSPLHF. The chain joins TRBV5-1 to TRBJ1-6, with 7 bases aligning to TRBD1. The V gene's germline CDR1 is SGHRS and CDR2 YFSETQ. There are 14 residues in the CDR3. With V trimmed by 5 bases and J by 7 bases, 6 bases remained unmatched.

This clonotype has a count of ten or more. The genes are TRBV10-3 and TRBJ1-2; TRBD1 is a possible D gene (5 bases). There are 14 residues in the CDR3. CDR1 is ENHRY, CDR2 SYGVKD, per germline. V was cut by 11 bases and J by 8 bases, with 24 bases left in between. The CDR3 DNA reads TGTGCCGTTATGGACGGGGACTACTTTATGGGCTACACCTTC. Translated: CAVMDGDYFMGYTF.

This clonotype has at least ten counts. The chain uses TRBV6-5 and TRBJ2-3; D may be TRBD1 (6 bases). V shed 0 bases and J shed 1 base, with 11 bases lying between them. Germline values: CDR1 MNHEY, CDR2 SVGAGI. There are 16 residues in the CDR3. CDR3 nucleotide sequence: TGTGCCAGCAGTTACTCTCCAAGGACAGGCACAGATACGCAGTATTTT. Its translation: CASSYSPRTGTDTQYF.

This clonotype was seen only a few times. A single base separates this from a much larger clone, so it may be a read error. This rearrangement joins TRBV5-4 to TRBJ2-1; D call uncertain. V was cut by 0 bases and J by 0 bases, with 7 bases left in between. Per the germline V gene, CDR1 is SGHNT and CDR2 is YYREEE (reference sequence). The CDR3 sequence is 15 residues long. CDR3 nucleotide sequence: TGTGCCAGCAGCTTGGGGTCTAGCTCCTACAATGAGCAGTTCTTC. Protein product: CASSLGSSSYNEQFF.

The chain has TRBV24-1 and TRBJ2-6; a weak D match, TRBD1 (6 bases). The V end lost 7 bases, the J end lost 2 bases, and 14 bases lay between the germline ends. CDR1 and CDR2 from the germline V gene are KGHDR and SFDVKD. The CDR3 is 16 amino acids. CDR3 in DNA: TGTGCCACCAGCGACACGCCAGGGGCTGGGGCCAACGTCCTGACTTTC. It codes for CATSDTPGAGANVLTF.

The chain carries TRBV12-3 or TRBV12-4 and TRBJ1-5; D is unresolved. Between the trimmed V and J ends, which lost 5 bases and 0 bases, there was a span of 11 bases. This CDR3 has 15 residues. Written as DNA, the CDR3 is TGTGCCAGCAGTCCCCGTATCCTTAGCAATCAGCCCCAGCATTTT. It yields the protein CASSPRILSNQPQHF.

This clonotype has ten or more counts. This chain uses TRBV6-1 with TRBJ2-1, with unresolved D. Germline CDR1 is MNHNS and CDR2 is SASEGT. V lost 8 bases and J lost 8, with 13 bases in between. CDR3 length: 12 residues. CDR3 nucleotide sequence: TGTGCCAGCGGGCTAGTTGGCTATGAGCAGTTCTTC. It is translated as CASGLVGYEQFF.